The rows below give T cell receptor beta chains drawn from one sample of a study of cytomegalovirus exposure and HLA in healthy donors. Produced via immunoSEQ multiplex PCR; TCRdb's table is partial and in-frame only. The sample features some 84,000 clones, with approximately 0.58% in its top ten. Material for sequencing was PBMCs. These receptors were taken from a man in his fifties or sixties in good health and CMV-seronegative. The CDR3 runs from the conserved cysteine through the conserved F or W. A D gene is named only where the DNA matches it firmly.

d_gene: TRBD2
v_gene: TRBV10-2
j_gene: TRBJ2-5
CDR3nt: TGCGCCAGCAGTGGAGGACTAGCGGGGAGCGGGACCCAGTACTTC
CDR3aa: CASSGGLAGSGTQYF

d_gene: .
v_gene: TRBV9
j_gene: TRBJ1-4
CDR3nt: TGTGCCAGCAGCTCGCGTCCGGAAAAACTGTTTTTT
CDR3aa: CASSSRPEKLFF

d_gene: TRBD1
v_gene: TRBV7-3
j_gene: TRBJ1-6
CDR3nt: TGTGCCAGCAGCCTCGGGACAGGGAATTCACCCCTCCACTTT
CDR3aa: CASSLGTGNSPLHF

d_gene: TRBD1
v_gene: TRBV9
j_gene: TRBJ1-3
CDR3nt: TGTGCCAGCAGTGGGACAGGGACTGGAAACACCATATATTTT
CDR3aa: CASSGTGTGNTIYF

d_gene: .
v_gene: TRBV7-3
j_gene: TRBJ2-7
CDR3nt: TGTGCCAGCAGCTGGCAGGGGAGCTACGAGCAGTACTTC
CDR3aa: CASSWQGSYEQYF

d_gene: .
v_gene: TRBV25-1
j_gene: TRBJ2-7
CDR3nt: TGTGCCAGCCGGACAGTGGGGGACTACGAGCAGTACTTC
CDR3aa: CASRTVGDYEQYF

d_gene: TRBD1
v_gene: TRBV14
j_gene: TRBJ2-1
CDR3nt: TGTGCCAGCAGCCAGACAGGGGGCTATGAGCAGTTCTTC
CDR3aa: CASSQTGGYEQFF

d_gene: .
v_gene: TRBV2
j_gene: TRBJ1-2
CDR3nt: TGTGCCAGCAGTGAAGTCCAGGGATATGGCTACACCTTC
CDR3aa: CASSEVQGYGYTF

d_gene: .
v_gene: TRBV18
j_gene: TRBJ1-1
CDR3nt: TGTGCCAGCTCACTCGATAATAGGGGTACTGAAGCTTTCTTT
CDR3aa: CASSLDNRGTEAFF

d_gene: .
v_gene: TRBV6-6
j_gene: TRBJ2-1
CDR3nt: TGTGCCAGCAGTACTGGGGGCAACTCCTACAATGAGCAGTTCTTC
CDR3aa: CASSTGGNSYNEQFF

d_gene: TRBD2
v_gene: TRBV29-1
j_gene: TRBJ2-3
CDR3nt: TGCAGCGTTGAGGGGGGTCTAGCGGGGGGACAATACCACACAGATACGCAGTATTTT
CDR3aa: CSVEGGLAGGQYHTDTQYF

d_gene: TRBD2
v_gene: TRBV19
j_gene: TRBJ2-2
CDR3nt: TGTGCCAGTAGGGAGCGGGGGGCTGGGAACACCGGGGAGCTGTTTTTT
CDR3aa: CASRERGAGNTGELFF

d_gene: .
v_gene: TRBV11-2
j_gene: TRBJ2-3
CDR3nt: TGTGCCAGCAGCTTAAGGAGGTCAGATACGCAGTATTTT
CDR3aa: CASSLRRSDTQYF

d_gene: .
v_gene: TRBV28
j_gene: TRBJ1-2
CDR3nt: TGTGCCAGCAGTCCCGGAGGGTCGGGCTATGGCTACACCTTC
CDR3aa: CASSPGGSGYGYTF

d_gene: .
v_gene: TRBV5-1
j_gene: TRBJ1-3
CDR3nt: TGCGCCAGCAGCTTGGACAGCCGGAACTCTGGAAACACCATATATTTT
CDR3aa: CASSLDSRNSGNTIYF

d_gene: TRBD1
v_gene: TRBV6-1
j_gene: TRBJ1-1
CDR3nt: TGTGCCAGCAGTGGTAGGACAGGGGTGAACACTGAAGCTTTCTTT
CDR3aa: CASSGRTGVNTEAFF

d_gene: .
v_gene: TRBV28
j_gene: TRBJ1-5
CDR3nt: TGTGCCAGCGGACCTAGGGGAACGCCCCAGCATTTT
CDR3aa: CASGPRGTPQHF

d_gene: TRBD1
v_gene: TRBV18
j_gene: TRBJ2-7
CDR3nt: TGTGCCAGCTCACCAGGGGAACAGGGGTCGAACGAGCAGTACTTC
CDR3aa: CASSPGEQGSNEQYF

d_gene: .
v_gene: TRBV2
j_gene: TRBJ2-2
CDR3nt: TGTGCCAGCAGTGAAAGACAGGATCCGATGGCCGGGGAGCTGTTTTTT
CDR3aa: CASSERQDPMAGELFF

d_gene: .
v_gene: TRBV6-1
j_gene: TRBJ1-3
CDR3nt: TGTGCCAGCAGTGAACCGGTGTCTGGAAACACCATATATTTT
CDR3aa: CASSEPVSGNTIYF

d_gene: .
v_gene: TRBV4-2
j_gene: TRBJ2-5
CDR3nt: TGTGCCAGCAGCCAAGAGGTTAGGGGTAGGGTAGACTTC
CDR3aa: CASSQEVRGRVDF

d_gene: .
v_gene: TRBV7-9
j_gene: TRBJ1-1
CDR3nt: TGTGCCAGCAGCTTACAGGGAGGCACTGAAGCTTTCTTT
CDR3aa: CASSLQGGTEAFF

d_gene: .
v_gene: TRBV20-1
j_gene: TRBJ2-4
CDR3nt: TGCAGTAGCCAATGGAACATTCAGTACTTC
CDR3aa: CSSQWNIQYF

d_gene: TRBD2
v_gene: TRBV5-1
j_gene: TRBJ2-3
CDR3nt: TGCGCCAGCAGCTTAGGACTAGCGGGGGGTAAGCTCTCAGATACGCAGTATTTT
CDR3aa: CASSLGLAGGKLSDTQYF

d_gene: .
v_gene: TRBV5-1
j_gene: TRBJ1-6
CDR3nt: TGCGCCAGCAGCTTGGAGGCAGGTTCCAGCTCCTATAATTCACCCCTCCACTTT
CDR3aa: CASSLEAGSSSYNSPLHF

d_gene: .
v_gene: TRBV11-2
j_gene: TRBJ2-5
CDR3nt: TGTGCCAGCAGGGCGGCGGAGACCCAGTACTTC
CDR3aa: CASRAAETQYF

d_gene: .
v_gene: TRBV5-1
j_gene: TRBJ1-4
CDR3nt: TGCGCCAGCAGCTTGGCCTTGTGGGGAGATTCAACTAATGAAAAACTGTTTTTT
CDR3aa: CASSLALWGDSTNEKLFF

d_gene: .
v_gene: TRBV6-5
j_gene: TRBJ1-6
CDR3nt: TGTGCCAGCACTCAAACCCCCTCGGGGGATTCACCCCTCCACTTT
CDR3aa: CASTQTPSGDSPLHF

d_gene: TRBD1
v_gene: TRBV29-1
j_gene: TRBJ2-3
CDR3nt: TGCAGCGTTGGCCGGACAGGGCCCAGCACAGATACGCAGTATTTT
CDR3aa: CSVGRTGPSTDTQYF

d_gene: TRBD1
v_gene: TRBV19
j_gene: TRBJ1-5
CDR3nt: TGTGCCACAACCTCAGGGGGTCAGCCCCAGCATTTT
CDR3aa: CATTSGGQPQHF

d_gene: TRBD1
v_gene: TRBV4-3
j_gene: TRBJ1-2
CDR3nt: TGCGCCAGCAGCCAAACCAGGGGGCGCGGTGTGAACTATGGCTACACCTTC
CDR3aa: CASSQTRGRGVNYGYTF

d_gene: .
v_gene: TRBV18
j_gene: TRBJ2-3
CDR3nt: TGTGCCAGCTCACCACGGGGTGAAGGGGGCACAGATACGCAGTATTTT
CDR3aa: CASSPRGEGGTDTQYF

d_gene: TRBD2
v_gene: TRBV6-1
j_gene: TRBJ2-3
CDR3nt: TGTGCCAGCAGTGACAAGCAGGGAGGGAATACGCAGTATTTT
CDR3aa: CASSDKQGGNTQYF

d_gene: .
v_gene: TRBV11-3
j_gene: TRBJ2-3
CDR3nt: TGTGCCAGCAGCGGGGGCGGAGATACGCAGTATTTT
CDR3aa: CASSGGGDTQYF

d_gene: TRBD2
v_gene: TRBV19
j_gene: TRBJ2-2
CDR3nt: TGTGCCAGTAACCCGGGCGGGGGAAACACCGGGGAGCTGTTTTTT
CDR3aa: CASNPGGGNTGELFF

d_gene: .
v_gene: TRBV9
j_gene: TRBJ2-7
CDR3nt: TGTGCCAGCAGCGTCTCCGGAACTACCTACGAGCAGTACTTC
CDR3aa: CASSVSGTTYEQYF

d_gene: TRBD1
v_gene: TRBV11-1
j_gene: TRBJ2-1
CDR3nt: TGTGCCAGCAGCTTAGGACAGGGTGGTGATGAGCAGTTCTTC
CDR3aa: CASSLGQGGDEQFF

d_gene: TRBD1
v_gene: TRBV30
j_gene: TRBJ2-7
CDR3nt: TGTGCCTGGAGGGAAGGACAGGGCTTTTCCTACGAGCAGTACTTC
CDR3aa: CAWREGQGFSYEQYF

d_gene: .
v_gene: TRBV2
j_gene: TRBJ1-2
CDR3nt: TGTGCCAGCAGTGTCGAGGAGCACTATGGCTACACCTTC
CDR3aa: CASSVEEHYGYTF

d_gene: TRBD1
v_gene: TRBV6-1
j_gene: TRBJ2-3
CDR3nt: TGTGCCAGCAGTGCAAGACAGGGGACGACAGATACGCAGTATTTT
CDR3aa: CASSARQGTTDTQYF

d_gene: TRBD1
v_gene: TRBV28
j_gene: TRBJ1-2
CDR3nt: TGTGCCAGCAGTTTTGGCTTACAGGGGAACTATGGCTACACCTTC
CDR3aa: CASSFGLQGNYGYTF

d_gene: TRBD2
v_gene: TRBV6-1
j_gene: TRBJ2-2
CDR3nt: TGTGCCAGCAGAAGCGGGGGGGTATCCGGGGAGCTGTTTTTT
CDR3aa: CASRSGGVSGELFF

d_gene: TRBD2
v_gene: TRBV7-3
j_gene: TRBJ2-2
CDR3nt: TGTGCCAGCAGCTTTTTTACTAGCGGGGCCGGGGAGCTGTTTTTT
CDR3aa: CASSFFTSGAGELFF

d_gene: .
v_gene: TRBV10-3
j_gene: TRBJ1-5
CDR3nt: TGTGCCATCAGGGCAGGGAACAATCAGCCCCAGCATTTT
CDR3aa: CAIRAGNNQPQHF

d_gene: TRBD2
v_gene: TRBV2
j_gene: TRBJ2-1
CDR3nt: TGTGCCAGCAGTGACCTGCGGGGGGGATACAATGAGCAGTTCTTC
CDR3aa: CASSDLRGGYNEQFF

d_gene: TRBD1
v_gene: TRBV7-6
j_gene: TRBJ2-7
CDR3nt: TGTGCCAGCAGCTTATTTCCCGGACAGGGGGACGTGGATGAGCAGTACTTC
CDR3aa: CASSLFPGQGDVDEQYF

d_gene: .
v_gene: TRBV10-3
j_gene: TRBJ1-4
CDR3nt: TGTGCCATCAGTGAGACAGGGTTGAATGAAAAACTGTTTTTT
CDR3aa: CAISETGLNEKLFF

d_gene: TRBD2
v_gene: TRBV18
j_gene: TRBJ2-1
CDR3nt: TGTGCCAGCTCACCACCTAGCGGGGGGGACAATGAGCAGTTCTTC
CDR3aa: CASSPPSGGDNEQFF

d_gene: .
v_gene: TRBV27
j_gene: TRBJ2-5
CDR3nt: TGTGCCAGCAGTTTAACTTTCTCGACAAGCCTCGGGACCCAGTACTTC
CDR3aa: CASSLTFSTSLGTQYF

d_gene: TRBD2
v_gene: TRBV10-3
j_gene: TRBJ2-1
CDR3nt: TGTGCCGCCGGGCGCGGGGGGCAGTACAATGAGCAGTTCTTC
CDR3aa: CAAGRGGQYNEQFF

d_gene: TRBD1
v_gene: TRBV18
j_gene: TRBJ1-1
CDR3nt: TGTGCCAGCTCACTAACAGGGGGCGCAGAGGTGAACACTGAAGCTTTCTTT
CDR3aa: CASSLTGGAEVNTEAFF

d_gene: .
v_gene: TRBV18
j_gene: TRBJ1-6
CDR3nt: TGTGCCAGCTCACCGCCGAGCTCCTATAATTCACCCCTCCACTTT
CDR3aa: CASSPPSSYNSPLHF

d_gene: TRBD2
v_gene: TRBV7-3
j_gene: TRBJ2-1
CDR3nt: TGTGCCAGCAGCTTAAGGGCGGGGGGGCTCACGTACAATGAGCAGTTCTTC
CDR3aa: CASSLRAGGLTYNEQFF

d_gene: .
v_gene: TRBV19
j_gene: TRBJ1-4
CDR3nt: TGTGCCAGTAGTCCGACCCAGGTGATGGGTAATGAAAAACTGTTTTTT
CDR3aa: CASSPTQVMGNEKLFF

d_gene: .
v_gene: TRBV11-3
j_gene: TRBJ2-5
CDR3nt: TGTGCCAGCAGCCCCAGCAGGGGCCAAGAGACCCAGTACTTC
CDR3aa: CASSPSRGQETQYF

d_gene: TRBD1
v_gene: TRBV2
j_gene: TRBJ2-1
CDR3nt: TGTGCCAGCGGACCCGACAGGGGGTCCTACAATGAGCAGTTCTTC
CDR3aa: CASGPDRGSYNEQFF

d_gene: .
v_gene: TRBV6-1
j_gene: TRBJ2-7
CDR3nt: TGTGCCAGCAGTATGAGGGCGGGGTACGAGCAGTACTTC
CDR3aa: CASSMRAGYEQYF